A single sample gave rise to the 23 T cell receptor beta chains below, sequenced in a study of T cell responses to AZD1222 COVID-19 vaccine. Assay: immunoSEQ multiplex PCR; the TCRdb copy retains only in-frame clones and omits some. Of roughly 100,000 clones listed, around 80% are singletons. This specimen was peripheral blood, taken on day 0 of AZD1222 vaccination. The receptor source for this set is an adult in good health.

V usage is TRBV7-9 and J usage is TRBJ2-2; no firm D call. Trimming took 5 bases from V and 3 from J, leaving 10 bases between them. Germline assignment: CDR1 SEHNR and CDR2 FQNEAQ (reference sequence). This CDR3 comprises 14 residues. The DNA of the CDR3 is TGTGCCAGCAGCGACTCTTTATACACCGGGGAGCTGTTTTTT. It specifies CASSDSLYTGELFF.

The genes are TRBV10-3 and TRBJ2-1; possible D gene TRBD2, 5 bases. The length of the CDR3 is 13 residues. V lost 11 bases to trimming and J lost 2 bases, with 13 bases between them. Germline assignment: CDR1 ENHRY and CDR2 SYGVKD. The CDR3 nucleotides read TGTGCCTCATGGGCGGGCCCCTACAATGAGCAGTTCTTC. Amino acids: CASWAGPYNEQFF.

The rearrangement uses TRBV28 and TRBJ2-5; D possibly corresponds to TRBD1 (8 bases). The CDR3 contains 15 residues. Germline CDR1 and CDR2: MDHEN and SYDVKM. Trimming removed 6 bases at V and 4 bases at J, with 18 bases between. In DNA, the CDR3 is TGTGCCAGCAGACACAGGGGGGGGTGGCGAGAGACCCAGTACTTC. Translation gives CASRHRGGWRETQYF.

The V gene is TRBV11-2, the J gene TRBJ1-4; tentatively, D is TRBD1 (5 bases). V lost 2 bases, J lost 4 bases, and 11 bases lay in between. This CDR3 has 15 residues. CDR1 and CDR2 from the germline V gene are SGHAT and FQNNGV. The CDR3 coding sequence is TGTGCCAGCAGCTTAAGTTTAGGGGTTAATGAAAAACTGTTTTTT. This codes for CASSLSLGVNEKLFF.

V is TRBV7-2 and J is TRBJ2-7; D is perhaps TRBD2 (6 bases). With 1 base removed from V and 9 bases from J, the gap between germline ends came to 13 bases. Germline lookup yields CDR1 SGHTA and CDR2 FQGNSA. The CDR3 contains 13 residues. The CDR3: CASSLGPMGGQYF. CDR3 coding DNA: TGTGCCAGCAGCTTAGGGCCGATGGGAGGGCAGTACTTC.

This sequence joins TRBV6-1 and TRBJ2-1, with 8 bases lining up with TRBD1. Germline V CDR1 and CDR2: MNHNS, SASEGT. This CDR3 is built from 14 residues. The ends lost 0 bases at V and 9 bases at J; junction bases unmatched: 4. The CDR3: CASSEASGGGEQFF. The CDR3 nucleotides read TGTGCCAGCAGTGAAGCTTCAGGGGGCGGTGAGCAGTTCTTC.

The chain joins TRBV27 to TRBJ2-5; D gene uncertain. CDR3 length equals 11 residues. The V end lost 5 bases, the J end lost 3 bases, and 4 bases lay between the germline ends. Per germline, CDR1 MNHEY and CDR2 SMNVEV (reference sequence). For the CDR3, the DNA is TGTGCCAGCAGTCCCAAAGAGACCCAGTACTTC. The encoded protein is CASSPKETQYF.

The chain carries TRBV7-9 and TRBJ1-4; D remains ambiguous. Looked up from germline, CDR1 is SEHNR and CDR2 is FQNEAQ (reference sequence). Trimming took off 4 bases at V and 7 bases at J, with 13 bases between the two ends. The CDR3 runs 14 residues. The CDR3 is CASSWSSGGEKLFF. As DNA, the CDR3 is TGTGCCAGCAGCTGGAGCTCCGGTGGTGAAAAACTGTTTTTT. The variable domain in full, completed from reference TRBV7-9 and TRBJ1-4, reads DTGVSQNPRHKITKRGQNVTFRCDPISEHNRLYWYRQTLGQGPEFLTYFQNEAQLEKSRLLSDRFSAERPKGSFSTLEIQRTEQGDSAMYLCASSWSSGGEKLFFGSGTQLSVL.

The chain uses TRBV6-6 and TRBJ1-1, with a possible D match to TRBD1 (5 bases). Per the germline V gene, CDR1 is MNHNY and CDR2 is SVGAGI (reference sequence). Trimming took 5 bases from V and 0 from J, leaving 22 bases between them. The CDR3 sequence is 18 residues long. The CDR3 spells CASSPLTGPTTMNTEAFF. The CDR3 coding sequence is TGTGCCAGCAGTCCCCTGACGGGACCCACGACCATGAACACTGAAGCTTTCTTT.

V is TRBV29-1 and J is TRBJ1-3, with TRBD1 as a possible D gene (6 bases). V shed 3 bases and J shed 4 bases, with 13 bases lying between them. This CDR3 has 14 amino acids. CDR1 is SQVTM and CDR2 is ANQGSEA in the germline V gene. CDR3 nucleotides: TGCAGCGTTGAGGGAGACAGGTCGGGAAACACCATATATTTT. Protein sequence: CSVEGDRSGNTIYF.

The genes are TRBV10-3 and TRBJ2-7; a weak D match, TRBD1 (7 bases). There are 19 residues in the CDR3. V dropped 3 bases and J dropped 2 bases, with 26 bases sitting between them. Germline V lookup: CDR1 ENHRY, CDR2 SYGVKD. CDR3 in amino acids: CAISDRGTAGLSLTYEQYF. The CDR3 DNA reads TGTGCCATCAGTGATCGGGGGACAGCGGGTCTATCCCTTACCTACGAGCAGTACTTC.

This clone was seen only a few times. The sample contains more than one DNA sequence encoding this CDR3. The chain recombines TRBV12-5 with TRBJ1-2, with D hard to call. The germline CDR1 and CDR2 sequences are LGHNT and FRNRAP. V was pared by 0 bases and J by 4 bases, with 6 bases between. This CDR3 is 13 amino acids long. CDR3 bases: TGTGCTAGTGGTTTGGTACTCAGCTATGGCTACACCTTC. It specifies CASGLVLSYGYTF.

The chain has TRBV27 and TRBJ2-1; D gene uncertain. Germline lookup yields CDR1 MNHEY and CDR2 SMNVEV (reference sequence). The germline V and J ends were trimmed by 2 bases and 7 bases, with 3 bases remaining between them. CDR3 length: 11 amino acids. CDR3 protein: CASSLGNEQFF. CDR3 nucleotides: TGTGCCAGCAGTTTAGGGAATGAGCAGTTCTTC.

There are a few counts of this clone. The genes are TRBV4-1 and TRBJ2-1, with D uncertain. The CDR3 loop spans 17 amino acids. Germline V gene data show CDR1 as MGHRA and CDR2 as YSYEKL. V shed 3 bases and J shed 0 bases, with 15 bases lying between them. This chain's CDR3 is CASSQSSRPSSYNEQFF. The CDR3 DNA is TGCGCCAGCAGCCAGTCGTCTAGGCCGAGCTCCTACAATGAGCAGTTCTTC.

The chain links TRBV19 to TRBJ2-1, with 10 bases fitting TRBD1. CDR1 and CDR2 (germline): LNHDA, SQIVND (reference sequence). CDR3 length: 18 amino acids. After removal of 8 bases from V and 4 bases from J, the junction contained 17 bases not matched to a gene. CDR3 sequence (DNA): TGTGCCAGTTCTTATAGACAGGGGGCAGGGATGCGATACAATGAGCAGTTCTTC. This sequence encodes CASSYRQGAGMRYNEQFF.

This chain joins TRBV2 and TRBJ1-1; the D is unclear. Germline CDR1 and CDR2: SNHLY and FYNNEI. The CDR3 sequence is 11 residues long. V shed 8 bases and J shed 0 bases, with 4 bases lying between them. The CDR3 sequence: CASAVNTEAFF. In DNA, the CDR3 is TGTGCCAGCGCAGTGAACACTGAAGCTTTCTTT.

Turning to this clone: The sample holds other DNA sequences that translate to the same CDR3. The chain joins TRBV4-3 to TRBJ2-2; TRBD2 aligns across 7 bases. Germline V lookup: CDR1 LGHNA, CDR2 YSLEER. Unmatched junction bases numbered 3, after V lost 1 base and J lost 4 bases. The CDR3 has 15 amino acids. In DNA form, the CDR3 reads TGCGCCAGCAGCCAAGGACTAGCCCTCACCGGGGAGCTGTTTTTT. Amino acid sequence: CASSQGLALTGELFF.

This chain joins TRBV4-3 and TRBJ1-2; maybe TRBD1 (5 bases). Trimming shortened V by 1 base and J by 4 bases, and 10 bases separated the two germline ends. The CDR3 runs to 14 residues. Per germline, CDR1 LGHNA and CDR2 YSLEER. The DNA of the CDR3 is TGCGCCAGCAGCCAAGGGGGCGTCGGCTATGGCTACACCTTC. Translating it yields CASSQGGVGYGYTF.

The CDR3: CASSESNPNQPQHF. The CDR3 DNA follows: TGTGCCAGCAGTGAGAGTAATCCTAATCAGCCCCAGCATTTT. The genes are TRBV2 and TRBJ1-5, with no clear D. The V and J ends lost 3 bases and 4 bases respectively, with 10 bases between them. The CDR3 covers 14 residues. Germline assignment: CDR1 SNHLY and CDR2 FYNNEI.

This sequence joins TRBV25-1 and TRBJ1-2; D perhaps matches TRBD1 (5 bases). CDR3 length equals 12 residues. Looked up from germline, CDR1 is MGHDK and CDR2 is SYGVNS. V dropped 6 bases and J dropped 8 bases, with 13 bases sitting between them. CDR3 loop: CASSVGGRGYTF. CDR3 sequence (DNA): TGTGCCAGCAGCGTGGGGGGTAGAGGCTACACCTTC.

The chain has TRBV20-1 and TRBJ1-2; no firm D call. There are 15 residues in the CDR3. V was clipped by 3 bases and J by 8 bases, with 22 bases between them. Germline V gives CDR1 DFQATT, CDR2 SNEGSKA (reference sequence). CDR3 DNA: TGCAGTGCTAGTGCTCTAAAAGGAAAGCTCCGAGGCTACACCTTC. Protein sequence: CSASALKGKLRGYTF.

The CDR3 reads CASSGVNNYEQYF. Written as DNA, the CDR3 is TGTGCCAGCAGCGGGGTGAACAACTACGAGCAGTACTTC. The chain carries TRBV27 and TRBJ2-7; D might be TRBD2 (5 bases). CDR3 length: 13 amino acids. Germline CDR1 and CDR2: MNHEY and SMNVEV (reference sequence). V was trimmed by 6 bases and J by 3 bases, leaving 12 bases between them.

This clone has ten or more counts. The DNA of the CDR3 is TGTGCCAGCAGCGTAGCTACAGGGGGAAACTCTGGAAACACCATATATTTT. Protein product: CASSVATGGNSGNTIYF. The chain has TRBV9 and TRBJ1-3; 8 positions match TRBD1. V was pared by 0 bases and J by 0 bases, with 5 bases of the junction left unmatched. The CDR3 is 17 residues long. Germline V lookup: CDR1 SGDLS, CDR2 YYNGEE.